The rows below give T cell receptor beta chains drawn from one sample of a study of shared clonotypes between healthy human individuals. Libraries were prepared by immunoSEQ multiplex PCR; TCRdb keeps only in-frame clonotypes and omits some of them. The data show a few million clones, just under 95% seen once. Sample: naive CD4+ T cells from PBMCs. Receptors originate from a young man in good health. Some clones in this sample may be carry-over from other donors' samples. Each CDR3 is given with its conserved first and last residue. The D gene is left open where the match is weak. Size is omitted from some rows. Given values are once, few, many or a class for expanded clones.

clone_size,v_call,d_call,cdr3_length,j_call,cdr3_nt,cdr3_aa
NA,TRBV7-9,NA,13,TRBJ1-2,TGTGCCAGCAGCTTAAGTAACCCGCATGGCTACACCTTC,CASSLSNPHGYTF
NA,TRBV4-3,NA,15,TRBJ1-1,TGCGCCAGCAGCCAAGACCCAGGGCGGTCCACTGAAGCTTTCTTT,CASSQDPGRSTEAFF
NA,TRBV29-1,NA,15,TRBJ2-1,TGCAGCGTTGGGTATATTGGGCTGGCTGATTATGAGCAGTTCTTC,CSVGYIGLADYEQFF
NA,TRBV5-1,NA,15,TRBJ2-5,TGCGCCAGCAGCTTGGGGGCCGGGCCCCAAGAGACCCAGTACTTC,CASSLGAGPQETQYF
NA,TRBV25-1,NA,14,TRBJ1-4,TGTGCCAGCAGTAGCGGGGGAGGTAATGAAAAACTGTTTTTT,CASSSGGGNEKLFF
NA,TRBV28,NA,15,TRBJ2-7,TGTGCCAGCAGTCCGACCCTGGGGGACCTACGCGAGCAGTACTTC,CASSPTLGDLREQYF
NA,TRBV7-6,TRBD1,18,TRBJ1-4,TGTGCCAGCAGCTTAGTCGCGTCGGGACAGGGGGCTGGTGAAAAACTGTTTTTT,CASSLVASGQGAGEKLFF
once,TRBV5-1,NA,14,TRBJ1-1,TGCGCCAGCAGCGGGGGACATCCGAACACTGAAGCTTTCTTT,CASSGGHPNTEAFF
NA,TRBV5-1,NA,15,TRBJ1-4,TGCGCCAGCAGCGGAACAGGGTTTCCTAATGAAAAACTGTTTTTT,CASSGTGFPNEKLFF
NA,TRBV9,TRBD2,17,TRBJ2-3,TGTGCCAGCAGCCCCCTTGGTCTAGCGGGACTCACAGATACGCAGTATTTT,CASSPLGLAGLTDTQYF
NA,TRBV28,TRBD1,15,TRBJ2-7,TGTGCCAGCAGTTGGCCGGGGACAGGGCCAAACGAGCAGTACTTC,CASSWPGTGPNEQYF
NA,TRBV5-4,NA,13,TRBJ1-2,TGTGCCAGCAGCCTGGTAAGCACCTATGGCTACACCTTC,CASSLVSTYGYTF
NA,TRBV6-5,TRBD1,14,TRBJ1-5,TGTGCCAGCAGGGGGACAGGGGAAGGTCAGCCCCAGCATTTT,CASRGTGEGQPQHF
NA,TRBV6-1,NA,15,TRBJ2-7,TGTGCCAGCAGTGATCCGCCAGCGATAACCTACGAGCAGTACTTC,CASSDPPAITYEQYF
NA,TRBV5-6,TRBD1,13,TRBJ1-1,TGTGCCAGCGTACTTAATAAAGGGGGCTCGGCTTTCTTT,CASVLNKGGSAFF
NA,TRBV7-9,NA,12,TRBJ1-2,TGTGCCAGCAGCACCGGGACCGGTGGCTACACCTTC,CASSTGTGGYTF
NA,TRBV5-1,TRBD1,14,TRBJ2-5,TGCGCCAGCAGCTTGAGACAGGGGAGAGAGACCCAGTACTTC,CASSLRQGRETQYF
NA,TRBV19,TRBD1,17,TRBJ1-5,TGTGCCAGTAGTATAGGGACAGGGGGAAGGAGCAATCAGCCCCAGCATTTT,CASSIGTGGRSNQPQHF